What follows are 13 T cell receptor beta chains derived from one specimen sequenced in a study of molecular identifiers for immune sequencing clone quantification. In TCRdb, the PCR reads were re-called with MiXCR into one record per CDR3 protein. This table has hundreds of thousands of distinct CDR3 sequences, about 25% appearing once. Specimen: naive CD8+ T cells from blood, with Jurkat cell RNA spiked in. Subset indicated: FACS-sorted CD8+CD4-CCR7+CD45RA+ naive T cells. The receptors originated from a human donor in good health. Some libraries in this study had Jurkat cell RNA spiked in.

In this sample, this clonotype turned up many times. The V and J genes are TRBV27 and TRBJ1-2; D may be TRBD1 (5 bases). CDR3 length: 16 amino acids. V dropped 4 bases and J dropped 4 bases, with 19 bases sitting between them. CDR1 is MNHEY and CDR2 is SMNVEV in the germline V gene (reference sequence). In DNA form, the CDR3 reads TGTGCCAGCAGTTCAACCCCCGCGGGGCAGGCCTATGGCTACACCTTC. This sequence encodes CASSSTPAGQAYGYTF.

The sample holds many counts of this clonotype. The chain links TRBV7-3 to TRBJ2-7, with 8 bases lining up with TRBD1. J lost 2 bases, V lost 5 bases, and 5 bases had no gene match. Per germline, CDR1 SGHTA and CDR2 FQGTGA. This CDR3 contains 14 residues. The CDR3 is CASSIDRGPYEQYF. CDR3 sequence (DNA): TGTGCCAGCAGCATAGACAGGGGCCCCTACGAGCAGTACTTC.

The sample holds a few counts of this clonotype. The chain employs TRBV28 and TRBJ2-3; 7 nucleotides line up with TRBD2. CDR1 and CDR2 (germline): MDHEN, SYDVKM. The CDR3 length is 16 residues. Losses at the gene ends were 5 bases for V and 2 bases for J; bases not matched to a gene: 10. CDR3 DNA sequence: TGTGCCAGCAGTAGAACGGGGGAGGGGCTCACAGATACGCAGTATTTT. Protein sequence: CASSRTGEGLTDTQYF.

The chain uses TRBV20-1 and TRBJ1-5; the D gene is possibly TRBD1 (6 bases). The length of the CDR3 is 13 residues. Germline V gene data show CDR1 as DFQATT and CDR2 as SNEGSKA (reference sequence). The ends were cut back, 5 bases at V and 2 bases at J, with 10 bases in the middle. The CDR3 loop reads CSAQDSRNQPQHF. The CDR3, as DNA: TGCAGTGCTCAGGACAGTCGCAATCAGCCCCAGCATTTT.

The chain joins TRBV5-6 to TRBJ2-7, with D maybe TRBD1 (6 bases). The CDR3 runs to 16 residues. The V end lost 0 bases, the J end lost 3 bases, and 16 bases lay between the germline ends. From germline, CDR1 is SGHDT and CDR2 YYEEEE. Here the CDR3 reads CASSLAEGVYLYEQYF. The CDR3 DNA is TGTGCCAGCAGCTTGGCCGAGGGGGTCTACCTCTACGAGCAGTACTTC.

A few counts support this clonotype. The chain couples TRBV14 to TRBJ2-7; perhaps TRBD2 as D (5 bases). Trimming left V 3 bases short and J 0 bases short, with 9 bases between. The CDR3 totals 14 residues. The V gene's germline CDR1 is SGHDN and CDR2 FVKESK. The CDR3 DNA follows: TGTGCCAGCAGCCATCCCGGGAACTCCTACGAGCAGTACTTC. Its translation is CASSHPGNSYEQYF.

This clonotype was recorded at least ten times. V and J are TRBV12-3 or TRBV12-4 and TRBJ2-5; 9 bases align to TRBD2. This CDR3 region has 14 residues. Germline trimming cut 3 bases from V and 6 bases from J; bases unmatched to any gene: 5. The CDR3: CASSFMASGKTQYF. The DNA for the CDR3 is TGTGCCAGCAGTTTTATGGCTAGCGGGAAGACCCAGTACTTC.

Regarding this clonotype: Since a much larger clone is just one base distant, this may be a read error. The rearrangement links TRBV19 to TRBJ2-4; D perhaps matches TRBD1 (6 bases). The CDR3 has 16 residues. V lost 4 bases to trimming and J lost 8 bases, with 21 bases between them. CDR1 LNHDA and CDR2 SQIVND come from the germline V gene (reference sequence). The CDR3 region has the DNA TGTGCCAGTAGTACCGGGACAAGGGCGCTTCATGACATTCAGTACTTC. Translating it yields CASSTGTRALHDIQYF.

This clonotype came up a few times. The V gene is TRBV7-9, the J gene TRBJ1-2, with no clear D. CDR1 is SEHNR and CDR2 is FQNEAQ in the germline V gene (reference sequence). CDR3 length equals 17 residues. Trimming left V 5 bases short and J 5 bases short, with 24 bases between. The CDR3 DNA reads TGTGCCAGCAGCCACCCGCCGGACGGAAGTGGTGTATATGGCTACACCTTC. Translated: CASSHPPDGSGVYGYTF.

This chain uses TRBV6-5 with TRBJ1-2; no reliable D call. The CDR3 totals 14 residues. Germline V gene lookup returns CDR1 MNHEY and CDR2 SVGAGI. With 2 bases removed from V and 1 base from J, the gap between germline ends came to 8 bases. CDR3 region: CASSYTQVNYGYTF. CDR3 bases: TGTGCCAGCAGTTACACCCAGGTTAACTATGGCTACACCTTC.

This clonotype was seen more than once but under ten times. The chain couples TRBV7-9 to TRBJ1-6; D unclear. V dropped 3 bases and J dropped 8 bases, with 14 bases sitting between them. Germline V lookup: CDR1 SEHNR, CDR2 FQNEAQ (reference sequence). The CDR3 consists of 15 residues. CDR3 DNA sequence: TGTGCCAGCAGCTTTGGGCCCCTGGCGGATTCACCCCTCCACTTT. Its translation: CASSFGPLADSPLHF.

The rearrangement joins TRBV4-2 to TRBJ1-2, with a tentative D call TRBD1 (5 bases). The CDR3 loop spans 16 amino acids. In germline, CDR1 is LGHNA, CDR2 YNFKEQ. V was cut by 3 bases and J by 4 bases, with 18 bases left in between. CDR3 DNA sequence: TGTGCCAGCAGCCATGAGGCGTGGGACCCGGCCTATGGCTACACCTTC. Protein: CASSHEAWDPAYGYTF.

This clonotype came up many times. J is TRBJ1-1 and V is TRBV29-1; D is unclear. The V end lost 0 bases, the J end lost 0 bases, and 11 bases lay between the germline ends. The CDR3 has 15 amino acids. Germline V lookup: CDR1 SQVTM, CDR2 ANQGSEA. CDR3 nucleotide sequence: TGCAGCGTTGAAGATTTCGGGCATATGAACACTGAAGCTTTCTTT. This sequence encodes CSVEDFGHMNTEAFF.